These T cell receptor beta chains were read from a single sample in a study of T cells in Graves' hyperthyroidism and ophthalmopathy. TCRdb re-derived calls from the multiplex PCR reads in MiXCR, one entry per CDR3 protein. This sample has approximately 620,000 distinct CDR3 sequences; around 13% occur once, and the top ten carry more than 4.5%. Sequencing input: blood. The receptors originated from a young woman with Graves' hyperthyroidism that later progressed to Graves' ophthalmopathy. The CDR3 runs from the conserved cysteine through the conserved F or W. Each record gives: D gene, J gene, clone size, V gene, CDR3 length, CDR3 protein, CDR3 DNA. D genes are given only for firm matches. Part of the rows lack a size; the others show once, few, many or a class for expanded clones.

d_gene: .; j_gene: TRBJ2-6; abundance: .; v_gene: TRBV19; len: 13; CDR3aa: CASSMGGANVLTF; CDR3nt: TGTGCCAGTAGTATGGGTGGGGCCAACGTCCTGACTTTC
d_gene: .; j_gene: TRBJ2-3; abundance: .; v_gene: TRBV2; len: 13; CDR3aa: CASSQTGPDTQYF; CDR3nt: TGTGCCAGCAGCCAAACCGGCCCAGATACGCAGTATTTT
d_gene: TRBD1; j_gene: TRBJ1-4; abundance: many; v_gene: TRBV20-1; len: 13; CDR3aa: CSATGQGNEKLFF; CDR3nt: TGCAGTGCTACTGGACAGGGGAACGAAAAACTGTTTTTT
d_gene: .; j_gene: TRBJ1-3; abundance: many; v_gene: TRBV7-9; len: 14; CDR3aa: CASSQQLSGNTIYF; CDR3nt: TGTGCCAGCAGCCAACAGCTCTCTGGAAACACCATATATTTT
d_gene: .; j_gene: TRBJ1-5; abundance: many; v_gene: TRBV10-3; len: 14; CDR3aa: CAISEGQENQPQHF; CDR3nt: TGTGCCATCAGTGAGGGGCAGGAAAATCAGCCCCAGCATTTT
d_gene: .; j_gene: TRBJ2-3; abundance: many; v_gene: TRBV6-1; len: 15; CDR3aa: CASGGLDAHTDTQYF; CDR3nt: TGTGCCAGCGGGGGACTTGACGCTCACACAGATACGCAGTATTTT
d_gene: TRBD1; j_gene: TRBJ2-3; abundance: few; v_gene: TRBV25-1; len: 15; CDR3aa: CASSPDGQGADTQYF; CDR3nt: TGTGCCAGCAGCCCAGACGGACAGGGGGCAGATACGCAGTATTTT
d_gene: .; j_gene: TRBJ2-1; abundance: few; v_gene: TRBV28; len: 17; CDR3aa: CASSLNLQGLSYNEQFF; CDR3nt: TGTGCCAGCAGTTTAAATCTTCAGGGACTCTCCTACAATGAGCAGTTCTTC
d_gene: .; j_gene: TRBJ2-1; abundance: many; v_gene: TRBV24-1; len: 17; CDR3aa: CATSDRGQGSSYNEQFF; CDR3nt: TGTGCCACCAGTGATCGTGGGCAGGGCAGCTCCTACAATGAGCAGTTCTTC
d_gene: .; j_gene: TRBJ2-1; abundance: few; v_gene: TRBV19; len: 14; CDR3aa: CASATWDPNNEQFF; CDR3nt: TGTGCCAGTGCCACGTGGGACCCGAACAATGAGCAGTTCTTC
d_gene: TRBD2; j_gene: TRBJ2-4; abundance: few; v_gene: TRBV4-1; len: 18; CDR3aa: CASSQFFRTRGSKNIQYF; CDR3nt: TGCGCCAGCAGCCAATTTTTCAGGACTAGGGGTTCCAAAAACATTCAGTACTTC
d_gene: .; j_gene: TRBJ2-1; abundance: many; v_gene: TRBV6-2/TRBV6-3; len: 16; CDR3aa: CASSSILGGVSNEQFF; CDR3nt: TGTGCCAGCAGCTCAATACTCGGAGGGGTGAGCAATGAGCAGTTCTTC
d_gene: TRBD1; j_gene: TRBJ1-4; abundance: .; v_gene: TRBV7-9; len: 15; CDR3aa: CASNSRDSSYEKLFF; CDR3nt: TGTGCCAGCAACTCCCGGGACAGTTCTTATGAAAAACTGTTTTTT